This T cell receptor beta chain stems from a study of cytomegalovirus exposure and HLA in healthy donors. Overall study: HLA-typed donors were the source of 83 million or so unique TCRs held in an early data release.

CDR3 size: 14 residues. The V gene lost 1 base and the J gene lost 4 bases, with 11 bases spanning the gap. Germline V gives CDR1 SGHNT, CDR2 YYREEE (reference sequence). The PCR employed 60 Vbeta primers together with 13 Jbeta primers. Only in-frame clones appear in the TCRdb table, and some are missing; sequencing was by immunoSEQ multiplex PCR. The table lists roughly 120,000 clones, 60% to 80% of them singletons. This clone has more than one count but fewer than ten. Antigen unknown. General study points: Rarity marked most TCR sequences, yet some public TCRs occurred in many donors. Later analysis identified about 17,000 TCR beta sequences associated with HLA alleles, using a false discovery rate threshold of 0.05. The authors judged a highly shared variant cluster likely a sequencing artifact.

Sequencing was carried out using PBMCs. The TCR comes from a man between 18 and 29 years old in good health and CMV-seropositive. This chain uses TRBV5-4 with TRBJ1-1; TRBD1 might be the D (5 bases). CDR3 sequence: CASSLRQGSTEAFF. As DNA, the CDR3 is TGTGCCAGCAGCTTGAGGCAGGGAAGCACTGAAGCTTTCTTT.